This entry lists 27 T cell receptor beta chains sequenced from one sample in a study of metastatic and nonmetastatic thyroid tumors. MiXCR re-clonotyped the PCR reads for TCRdb. The sample holds roughly 25,000 clones; around an eighth are singletons and the top ten take 17%. There were no patients who had received any treatment before thyroid surgery. The material sequenced was blood. These receptors came from a female donor with papillary thyroid cancer or a benign thyroid nodule (not recorded which). Some clones in this sample may be carry-over from other donors' samples.

Many counts were recorded for this clone. The V gene is TRBV5-4, the J gene TRBJ2-1, with D maybe TRBD2 (5 bases). V was shortened by 2 bases and J by 9 bases, with 15 bases between the two germline ends. The V gene's germline CDR1 is SGHNT and CDR2 YYREEE (reference sequence). The CDR3 has 14 residues. CDR3 region: CASSLPSGLGEQFF. CDR3 nucleotide sequence: TGTGCCAGCAGCTTACCGAGCGGTCTTGGTGAGCAGTTCTTC.

This clone was seen at least ten times. The chain uses TRBV24-1 and TRBJ2-1; no definite D call. The germline V gene encodes CDR1 KGHDR and CDR2 SFDVKD. The CDR3 spans 15 residues. Trimming pared 8 bases from V and 6 bases from J, leaving 19 bases between. CDR3 bases: TGTGCCACCAACGATGCCAGCCTCTCCCCCAATGAGCAGTTCTTC. Translated, it gives CATNDASLSPNEQFF.

The V gene is TRBV7-2, the J gene TRBJ2-2, with 9 bases identical to TRBD2. V dropped 5 bases and J dropped 8; count of bases not matched to a gene: 6. CDR3 length: 14 amino acids. Germline V gene lookup returns CDR1 SGHTA and CDR2 FQGNSA. Here the CDR3 DNA reads TGTGCCAGCAGCATCCCAGCGGGAGGTGGGGAGCTGTTTTTT. Amino acid sequence: CASSIPAGGGELFF.

This clone has only a few counts. The chain carries TRBV2 and TRBJ2-1; unclear D gene. Germline CDR1 reads SNHLY; CDR2 reads FYNNEI. Trimming removed 6 bases from V and 9 bases from J, with 6 bases in between. CDR3 length equals 10 residues. The CDR3 DNA sequence: TGTGCCAGCAGGGAGACTGAGCAGTTCTTC. This codes for CASRETEQFF. The full variable domain, in which reference TRBV2 and TRBJ2-1 provide the parts outside the CDR3, is EPEVTQTPSHQVTQMGQEVILRCVPISNHLYFYWYRQILGQKVEFLVSFYNNEISEKSEIFDDQFSVERPDGSNFTLKIRSTKLEDSAMYFCASRETEQFFGPGTRLTVL.

This clone was seen many times. This chain connects TRBV5-1 to TRBJ1-2; 7 positions agree with TRBD1. Germline V lookup: CDR1 SGHRS, CDR2 YFSETQ. Trimming removed 5 bases from V and 0 bases from J; junction bases left unmatched: 7. The CDR3 runs to 15 residues. CDR3 in DNA: TGCGCCAGCAGGACAGGGTTTTCAGCTAACTATGGCTACACCTTC. Translation: CASRTGFSANYGYTF.

This clone was seen many times. V and J are TRBV27 and TRBJ2-7, with TRBD1 as a possible D gene (6 bases). The CDR3 consists of 16 residues. Trimming stripped 2 bases from V and 6 bases from J, with 20 bases between. Germline V gives CDR1 MNHEY, CDR2 SMNVEV (reference sequence). CDR3 amino acids: CASSLLSQGPQFEQYF. The CDR3 region has the DNA TGTGCCAGCAGTTTACTCTCTCAGGGGCCTCAATTCGAGCAGTACTTC.

The rearrangement links TRBV3-1 to TRBJ2-5; TRBD2 matches 15 bases. V gave up 9 bases and J gave up 4 bases; unmatched junction bases: 15. This CDR3 has 18 amino acids. The germline V gene encodes CDR1 LGHDT and CDR2 YNNKEL (reference sequence). CDR3 loop: CARCPTRTSGRAGETQYF. In nucleotides, the CDR3 is TGTGCCAGGTGCCCAACCAGGACTAGCGGGAGGGCCGGAGAGACCCAGTACTTC.

In the case of this clone: A clone one base away is much larger, so this may be a read error. V usage is TRBV7-9 and J usage is TRBJ2-1, with 9 bases identical to TRBD2. The germline gives CDR1 SEHNR, CDR2 FQNEAQ (reference sequence). There are 13 residues in the CDR3. In nucleotides, the CDR3 is TGTGCCAGCAGCCCCAGGACTAGCGCGGAGCGGTTCTTC. Its translation is CASSPRTSAERFF.

This clone has a count of ten or more. The chain joins TRBV6-1 to TRBJ2-5, with 9 nucleotides matching TRBD2. Germline V gene sequence: CDR1 MNHNS, CDR2 SASEGT. V gave up 6 bases and J gave up 5 bases; unmatched junction bases: 7. The CDR3 loop spans 14 amino acids. The CDR3: CASSSASGTETQYF. Written as DNA, the CDR3 is TGTGCCAGCAGCTCCGCTAGCGGGACGGAGACCCAGTACTTC.

The rearrangement joins TRBV20-1 to TRBJ1-5; weak D call: TRBD1 (6 bases). The V gene's germline CDR1 is DFQATT and CDR2 SNEGSKA (reference sequence). CDR3 length: 15 amino acids. V was clipped by 6 bases and J by 3 bases, with 18 bases between them. CDR3 DNA sequence: TGCAGTGCCAGGTGGGGGGGCGTACCCAATCAGCCCCAGCATTTT. It specifies CSARWGGVPNQPQHF.

This clone was seen ten or more times. The chain couples TRBV7-2 to TRBJ2-7; D is perhaps TRBD1 (5 bases). This CDR3 has 14 amino acids. Trimming pared 4 bases from V and 2 bases from J, leaving 12 bases between. Germline CDR1 reads SGHTA; CDR2 reads FQGNSA. The CDR3 loop is CASSSKTATYEQYF. In DNA form, the CDR3 reads TGTGCCAGCAGCTCTAAGACAGCTACCTACGAGCAGTACTTC.

A note on this clone: A much bigger clone sits one base away, suggesting this may be a read error. Other DNA sequences in this specimen translate into the identical CDR3. The rearrangement joins TRBV28 to TRBJ2-5; TRBD2 might be the D (7 bases). The germline V gene has CDR1 MDHEN and CDR2 SYDVKM. This CDR3 region has 14 residues. DNA for the CDR3: TGTGCCAGCAACCGGCGGGGGCCGCAACGGTCCCAGTACTTT. As protein: CASNRRGPQRSQYF.

In its sample, this clone was seen many times. This chain joins TRBV19 and TRBJ1-3; D unclear. V dropped 3 bases and J dropped 0 bases, with 6 bases sitting between them. CDR3 size: 14 residues. From germline, CDR1 is LNHDA and CDR2 SQIVND (reference sequence). CDR3 in amino acids: CASSISHSGNTIYF. DNA of the CDR3: TGTGCCAGTAGTATCTCACACTCTGGAAACACCATATATTTT.

This clone came up many times. Written as DNA, the CDR3 is TGTGCCAGCTCACCTCAGGGGGCTGACACCGGGGAGCTGTTTTTT. Residues: CASSPQGADTGELFF. This rearrangement joins TRBV18 to TRBJ2-2; 8 bases are shared with TRBD1. The length of the CDR3 is 15 residues. Germline assignment: CDR1 KGHSH and CDR2 LQKENI. The trim removed 3 bases at V and 3 bases at J, leaving 3 bases unmatched. Full variable domain (remainder filled in from reference TRBV18 and TRBJ2-2): NAGVMQNPRHLVRRRGQEARLRCSPMKGHSHVYWYRQLPEEGLKFMVYLQKENIIDESGMPKERFSAEFPKEGPSILRIQQVVRGDSAAYFCASSPQGADTGELFFGEGSRLTVL.

This clone was counted many times. A much larger clone lies one base from this, so it may be a read error. The rearrangement links TRBV5-4 to TRBJ2-7; D is unclear. Germline lookup yields CDR1 SGHNT and CDR2 YYREEE (reference sequence). CDR3 length: 13 residues. The V end lost 0 bases, the J end lost 3 bases, and 7 bases lay between the germline ends. The CDR3 DNA is TGTGCCAGCAGCTTGGACAGCCTCTACGAGCAGTACTTC. This translates into CASSLDSLYEQYF. Combining the CDR3 with reference TRBV5-4 and TRBJ2-7 gives the whole variable domain ETGVTQSPTHLIKTRGQQVTLRCSSQSGHNTVSWYQQALGQGPQFIFQYYREEENGRGNFPPRFSGLQFPNYSSELNVNALELDDSALYLCASSLDSLYEQYFGPGTRLTVT.

This clone occurred many times. The chain combines TRBV19 with TRBJ2-1, with D tentatively TRBD1 (7 bases). CDR3 length equals 15 residues. V was cut by 7 bases and J by 7 bases, with 20 bases left in between. Per the germline V gene, CDR1 is LNHDA and CDR2 is SQIVND (reference sequence). The CDR3 is CASTQGGLVKNEQFF. DNA for the CDR3: TGTGCCAGTACCCAGGGGGGATTGGTTAAAAATGAGCAGTTCTTC.

This clone is medium-sized by share. The chain couples TRBV20-1 to TRBJ2-1, with TRBD2 identical over 13 bases. CDR1 is DFQATT and CDR2 is SNEGSKA in the germline V gene (reference sequence). The CDR3 extends over 15 amino acids. Trimming took 3 bases from V and 7 from J; bases not matched to a gene: 6. CDR3 in DNA: TGCAGTGCTAGGCCGGGACTAGCGGGACGGAATGAGCAGTTCTTC. Protein sequence: CSARPGLAGRNEQFF.

This clone was found many times. This sequence joins TRBV30 and TRBJ2-1; D is uncertain. Looked up from germline, CDR1 is GTSNPN and CDR2 is SVGIG (reference sequence). This CDR3 contains 11 residues. The V gene lost 3 bases and the J gene lost 9 bases, with 9 bases spanning the gap. CDR3 residues: CAWSSQGEQFF. In DNA form, the CDR3 reads TGTGCCTGGAGCTCCCAAGGTGAGCAGTTCTTC.

Remarks on this clone: At one boundary the junction diverges from the germline segment, which might be a read error. The chain carries TRBV3-1 and TRBJ1-5, with D maybe TRBD1 (5 bases). Germline CDR1 and CDR2: LGHDT and YNNKEL (reference sequence). CDR3 length equals 16 residues. The CDR3 sequence: CAISQWLYRKNEPQHF. CDR3 in DNA: TGTGCCATCAGCCAATGGCTTTACAGGAAAAATGAGCCCCAGCATTTT.

This clone has ten or more counts. The CDR3 ends on some other residue instead of the conserved phenylalanine or tryptophan, so this is likely a read error. Other DNA sequences of this sample code for an identical CDR3. This sequence joins TRBV20-1 and TRBJ1-5, with D perhaps TRBD1 (5 bases). Germline assignment: CDR1 DFQATT and CDR2 SNEGSKA (reference sequence). The CDR3 has 16 amino acids. V shed 0 bases and J shed 6 bases, with 18 bases lying between them. The CDR3 is CSARDPTRGVIQPQHY. The CDR3 coding sequence is TGCAGTGCTAGAGATCCAACCAGAGGGGTGATTCAGCCCCAGCATTAT.

This clone was seen only once. The rearrangement joins TRBV28 to TRBJ2-7; a weak D match, TRBD2 (6 bases). Germline assignment: CDR1 MDHEN and CDR2 SYDVKM. Trimming cost V 3 bases and J 6 bases, with 18 bases left between them. The CDR3 runs to 15 residues. Here the CDR3 reads CASSFRYMGGCEQYF. The CDR3 DNA reads TGTGCCAGCAGTTTTCGGTACATGGGAGGCTGCGAGCAGTACTTC.

About this clone: A single base separates this from a much larger clone, so it may be a read error. This chain connects TRBV20-1 to TRBJ2-3; 8 positions match TRBD2. CDR3 length: 12 amino acids. Germline values: CDR1 DFQATT, CDR2 SNEGSKA (reference sequence). The CDR3 bases are TGCAGCTTCCTTGGCGGGAGGGATACGCAGTATTTT. As protein: CSFLGGRDTQYF.

At least ten counts were recorded for this clone. This chain joins TRBV20-1 and TRBJ1-1; D remains unclear. CDR1 is DFQATT, CDR2 SNEGSKA, per germline (reference sequence). CDR3 length equals 11 residues. The ends were cut back, 2 bases at V and 4 bases at J, with 5 bases in the middle. In DNA form, the CDR3 reads TGCAGTGCTAGACCGAGCACTGAAGCTTTCTTT. It encodes CSARPSTEAFF.

This clone occurred many times. J is TRBJ2-2 and V is TRBV12-5; 9 bases are a match to TRBD2. The CDR3 loop spans 19 amino acids. Trimming took 1 base from V and 4 from J; bases not matched to a gene: 13. Germline values: CDR1 LGHNT, CDR2 FRNRAP. In DNA form, the CDR3 reads TGTGCTAGTGGTTTGGCAAAAGGGACTAGCAGCCGCCCCACCGGGGAGCTGTTTTTT. Protein product: CASGLAKGTSSRPTGELFF.

At least ten counts were recorded for this clone. This chain links TRBV3-1 with TRBJ1-1; D remains unclear. Looked up from germline, CDR1 is LGHDT and CDR2 is YNNKEL (reference sequence). There are 16 residues in the CDR3. Trimming took off 6 bases at V and 0 bases at J, with 17 bases between the two ends. The CDR3 sequence: CASSFGERSLNTEAFF. The DNA for the CDR3 is TGTGCCAGCAGTTTCGGGGAAAGGTCCTTGAACACTGAAGCTTTCTTT.

In this sample, this clone turned up many times. The chain is built from TRBV6-1 and TRBJ1-3; tentative D call: TRBD1 (6 bases). Germline-derived CDR1 and CDR2 are MNHNS and SASEGT. The CDR3 contains 15 residues. The V end was cut by 8 bases, the J end by 0 bases, with 14 bases between. The CDR3 protein is CASARQDLSGNTIYF. The CDR3 nucleotides read TGTGCCAGCGCCCGACAGGACCTCTCTGGAAACACCATATATTTT.

Comments on this clone: The final CDR3 position lacks the conserved phenylalanine or tryptophan, pointing to a likely read error. The J gene is TRBJ1-1, the V gene TRBV27, with D hard to call. The CDR3 covers 13 residues. Looked up from germline, CDR1 is MNHEY and CDR2 is SMNVEV (reference sequence). V lost 3 bases and J 1 base, leaving 6 bases between the germline ends. The CDR3, as DNA: TGTGCCAGCAGTTTCACCAAGAACACTGAAGCTTTCTTA. Translation: CASSFTKNTEAFL.